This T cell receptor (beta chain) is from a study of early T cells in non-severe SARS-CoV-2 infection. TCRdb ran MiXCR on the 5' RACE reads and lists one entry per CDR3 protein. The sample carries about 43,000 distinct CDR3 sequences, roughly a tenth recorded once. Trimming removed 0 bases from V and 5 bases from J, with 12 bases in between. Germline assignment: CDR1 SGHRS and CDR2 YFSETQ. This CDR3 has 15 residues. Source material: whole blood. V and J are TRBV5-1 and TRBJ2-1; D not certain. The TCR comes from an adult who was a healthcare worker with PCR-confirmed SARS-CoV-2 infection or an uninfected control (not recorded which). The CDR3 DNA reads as TGCGCCAGCAGCTTGGCCCTCGGACGGAACAATGAGCAGTTCTTC. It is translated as CASSLALGRNNEQFF.